The rows below give T cell receptor beta chains drawn from one sample of a study of T cell changes during pregnancy in multiple sclerosis. Only in-frame clones appear in the TCRdb table, and some are missing; sequencing was by immunoSEQ multiplex PCR. The sample shows about 80,000 clones, 92% of them seen only once. The starting material was peripheral blood, obtained before pregnancy. Source of these receptors: a female donor with multiple sclerosis, enrolled in a pregnancy study. CDR3s include the opening cysteine and the closing phenylalanine or tryptophan. D genes are given only for firm matches. Some rows mark clone size as missing; the rest say once, few, many or name a class of expanded clone.

j_gene,d_gene,abundance,v_gene,CDR3aa,CDR3nt
TRBJ2-7,.,.,TRBV28,CASSPPPGAYFHEQYF,TGTGCCAGCAGTCCACCCCCAGGGGCCTACTTCCACGAGCAGTACTTC
TRBJ1-1,.,.,TRBV29-1,CSVVKIGNTEAFF,TGCAGCGTTGTTAAGATCGGGAACACTGAAGCTTTCTTT
TRBJ1-1,.,.,TRBV11-2,CASLGGANTEAFF,TGTGCCAGCCTTGGGGGGGCCAACACTGAAGCTTTCTTT
TRBJ2-1,.,.,TRBV7-2,CASSNADEQFF,TGTGCCAGCAGCAACGCGGATGAGCAGTTCTTC
TRBJ2-1,TRBD2,once,TRBV5-4,CASSEPGLASNEQFF,TGTGCCAGCAGTGAGCCGGGACTAGCTTCCAATGAGCAGTTCTTC
TRBJ2-5,.,few,TRBV14,CASSQEGGSPLRETQYF,TGTGCCAGCAGCCAAGAGGGGGGATCCCCCTTAAGGGAGACCCAGTACTTC
TRBJ2-1,.,.,TRBV15,CATSRDSVYNEQFF,TGTGCCACCAGCAGAGATTCGGTCTACAATGAGCAGTTCTTC
TRBJ2-3,.,.,TRBV14,CASSQARHSTDTQYF,TGTGCCAGCAGCCAAGCGAGACATAGCACAGATACGCAGTATTTT
TRBJ2-7,TRBD1,.,TRBV7-8,CASSFAPRGLGYEQYF,TGTGCCAGCAGCTTTGCCCCGAGGGGGCTGGGTTACGAGCAGTACTTC
TRBJ1-3,.,.,TRBV6-5,CASTPGVLSGNTIYF,TGTGCCAGCACCCCCGGGGTTCTCTCTGGAAACACCATATATTTT
TRBJ2-7,TRBD1,.,TRBV28,CASSSIRQGASYEQYF,TGTGCCAGCAGTTCCATCCGACAGGGGGCCTCCTACGAGCAGTACTTC
TRBJ2-7,TRBD2,.,TRBV2,CASSRTSGTYEQYF,TGTGCCAGCAGTAGGACTAGCGGGACCTACGAGCAGTACTTC
TRBJ1-3,.,.,TRBV27,CASSSIPPQINSGNTIYF,TGTGCCAGCAGTTCGATCCCCCCACAGATTAACTCTGGAAACACCATATATTTT
TRBJ2-3,TRBD2,.,TRBV6-6,CASRVRLAYSTDTQYF,TGTGCCAGCAGGGTCCGACTAGCGTACAGCACAGATACGCAGTATTTT
TRBJ2-7,.,.,TRBV15,CATSRDQIAFDEQYF,TGTGCCACCAGCAGAGACCAAATAGCCTTTGACGAGCAGTACTTC
TRBJ1-2,.,.,TRBV5-6,CASSIQGGGYTF,TGTGCCAGCAGCATTCAGGGTGGCGGCTACACCTTC
TRBJ1-4,.,.,TRBV27,CASSLVGREKLFF,TGTGCCAGCAGTTTAGTCGGTCGTGAAAAACTGTTTTTT